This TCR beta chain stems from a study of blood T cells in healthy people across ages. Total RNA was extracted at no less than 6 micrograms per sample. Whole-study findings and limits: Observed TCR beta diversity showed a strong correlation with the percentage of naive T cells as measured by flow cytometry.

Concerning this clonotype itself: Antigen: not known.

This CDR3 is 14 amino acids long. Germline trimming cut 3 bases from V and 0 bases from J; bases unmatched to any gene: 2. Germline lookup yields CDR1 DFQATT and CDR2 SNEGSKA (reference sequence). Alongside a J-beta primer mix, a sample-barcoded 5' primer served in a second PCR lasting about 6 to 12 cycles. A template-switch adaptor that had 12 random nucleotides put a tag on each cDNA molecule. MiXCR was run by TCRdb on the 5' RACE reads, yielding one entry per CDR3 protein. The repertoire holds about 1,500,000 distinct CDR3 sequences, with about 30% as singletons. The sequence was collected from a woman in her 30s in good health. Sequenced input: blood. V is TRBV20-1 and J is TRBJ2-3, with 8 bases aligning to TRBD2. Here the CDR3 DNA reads TGCAGTGCTAGTAGCGGGGACAGCACAGATACGCAGTATTTT. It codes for CSASSGDSTDTQYF.